Listed here are 29 T cell receptor beta chains from one sample, sequenced in a study of blood T cell repertoires in COVID-19. Method: immunoSEQ multiplex PCR; TCRdb's copy keeps in-frame clones and lacks some. The sample records approximately 260,000 clones, about nine tenths being singletons. Sequencing was done on a sample of peripheral blood. These receptors originate from a woman aged 40 to 50 with acute or convalescent COVID-19.

The chain employs TRBV11-3 and TRBJ2-3, with a weak D call TRBD2 (5 bases). The CDR3 is 14 residues long. Germline V CDR1 and CDR2: SGHNT, YENEEA. V lost 5 bases to trimming and J lost 1 base, with 10 bases between them. The CDR3 sequence: CASSRDYRTDTQYF. In DNA, the CDR3 is TGTGCCAGCAGCAGAGACTACCGCACAGATACGCAGTATTTT.

The chain employs TRBV6-2 or TRBV6-3 and TRBJ1-6; 10 positions agree with TRBD1. From germline, CDR1 is MNHEY and CDR2 SVGEGT. This CDR3 has 16 amino acids. Trimming cost V 5 bases and J 7 bases; bases outside gene matches: 8. This CDR3 reads CASSPDRGPGNSPLHF. CDR3 DNA sequence: TGTGCCAGCAGTCCCGACAGGGGGCCAGGCAATTCACCCCTCCACTTT.

This clone was picked up a small number of times. This chain connects TRBV5-1 to TRBJ1-1, with 8 bases aligning to TRBD1. Germline V gene data show CDR1 as SGHRS and CDR2 as YFSETQ. After removal of 0 bases from V and 0 bases from J, the junction contained 4 bases not matched to a gene. The CDR3 length is 16 residues. The CDR3, as DNA: TGCGCCAGCAGCTTGGCCGAGGACAGGGTGAACACTGAAGCTTTCTTT. This codes for CASSLAEDRVNTEAFF.

The chain employs TRBV28 and TRBJ2-1; possible D gene TRBD2, 7 bases. Germline CDR1 and CDR2: MDHEN and SYDVKM. Trimming stripped 6 bases from V and 5 bases from J, with 20 bases between. This CDR3 contains 16 residues. The CDR3 region is CASRPTGEGENNEQFF. As DNA, the CDR3 is TGTGCCAGCAGACCCACGGGGGAGGGGGAAAACAATGAGCAGTTCTTC.

This clone was detected only a few times. The V call is TRBV23-1, the J call TRBJ2-5, with D maybe TRBD1 (5 bases). TRBV23-1 is annotated as an ORF whose role is uncertain. Trimming shortened V by 4 bases and J by 3 bases, and 21 bases separated the two germline ends. The CDR3 spans 17 residues. CDR3 region: CASSPKGRQRPKETQYF. The CDR3 coding sequence is TGCGCCAGCAGTCCCAAAGGAAGACAGCGACCGAAAGAGACCCAGTACTTC.

The chain carries TRBV30 and TRBJ2-1; 10 bases match TRBD2. The V and J ends lost 3 bases and 6 bases, in that order; junction bases with no gene match: 8. CDR1 is GTSNPN and CDR2 is SVGIG in the germline V gene (reference sequence). The CDR3 has 15 amino acids. CDR3 loop: CAWSLSGGALNEQFF. CDR3 nucleotide sequence: TGTGCCTGGAGCCTCAGCGGGGGGGCCCTCAATGAGCAGTTCTTC.

The chain carries TRBV11-2 and TRBJ2-6; D gene uncertain. V lost 5 bases to trimming and J lost 5 bases, with 13 bases between them. CDR3 length equals 15 residues. The germline V gene encodes CDR1 SGHAT and CDR2 FQNNGV. The CDR3 nucleotides read TGTGCCAGCAGCCTCCCAGGCCCATGGGCCAACGTCCTGACTTTC. Amino acids: CASSLPGPWANVLTF. The full variable domain, in which reference TRBV11-2 and TRBJ2-6 provide the parts outside the CDR3, is EAGVAQSPRYKIIEKRQSVAFWCNPISGHATLYWYQQILGQGPKLLIQFQNNGVVDDSQLPKDRFSAERLKGVDSTLKIQPAKLEDSAVYLCASSLPGPWANVLTFGAGSRLTVL.

The rearrangement links TRBV5-1 to TRBJ2-5, with 12 nucleotides matching TRBD2. The V gene's germline CDR1 is SGHRS and CDR2 YFSETQ. The ends lost 4 bases at V and 0 bases at J; junction bases unmatched: 4. This CDR3 comprises 16 residues. The CDR3 region is CASSLGLAGYQETQYF. The CDR3 DNA reads as TGCGCCAGCAGCCTCGGACTAGCGGGGTACCAAGAGACCCAGTACTTC.

The chain carries TRBV19 and TRBJ1-6, with a possible D match to TRBD1 (5 bases). The CDR3 is 13 amino acids. With 5 bases removed from V and 5 bases from J, the gap between germline ends came to 7 bases. CDR1 and CDR2 from the germline V gene are LNHDA and SQIVND (reference sequence). CDR3 DNA sequence: TGTGCCAGTAGTCCAGGGAATAATTCACCCCTCCACTTT. Translation: CASSPGNNSPLHF.

This rearrangement joins TRBV5-1 to TRBJ1-1, with a tentative D call TRBD1 (6 bases). Germline V lookup: CDR1 SGHRS, CDR2 YFSETQ. This CDR3 spans 14 amino acids. The germline V and J ends were trimmed by 4 bases and 6 bases, with 16 bases remaining between them. CDR3 in DNA: TGCGCCAGCAGCCGTGTACAGGGTAGGCCTGAAGCTTTCTTT. Protein sequence: CASSRVQGRPEAFF.

This clone was counted a single time. This chain connects TRBV3-1 (or the pseudogene TRBV3-2) to TRBJ1-1, with unresolved D. The CDR3 is 16 amino acids. The V gene lost 1 base and the J gene lost 2 bases, with 14 bases spanning the gap. CDR1 LGHDT and CDR2 YNNKEL come from the germline V gene (reference sequence). CDR3 sequence (DNA): TGTGCCAGCAGCCAAGTCCTCCTGAGGTCCAACACTGAAGCTTTCTTT. Translating it yields CASSQVLLRSNTEAFF.

This chain uses TRBV18 with TRBJ2-1, with D possibly being TRBD2 (6 bases). CDR1 is KGHSH and CDR2 is LQKENI in the germline V gene. The CDR3 runs to 12 residues. The ends were cut back, 1 base at V and 10 bases at J, with 8 bases in the middle. CDR3 in DNA: TGTGCCAGCTCACCACAGGGAGGAGAGCAGTTCTTC. It specifies CASSPQGGEQFF.

The V call is TRBV2, the J call TRBJ1-2, with D perhaps TRBD1 (6 bases). Germline values: CDR1 SNHLY, CDR2 FYNNEI. V shed 2 bases and J shed 7 bases, with 20 bases lying between them. The CDR3 spans 16 residues. CDR3 protein: CASSEKPVQGEGGYTF. For the CDR3, the DNA is TGTGCCAGCAGTGAAAAACCGGTACAGGGTGAGGGTGGCTACACCTTC.

The V and J genes are TRBV4-1 and TRBJ2-6, with D perhaps matching TRBD1 (6 bases). This CDR3 contains 19 residues. The V end was cut by 0 bases, the J end by 0 bases, with 15 bases between. CDR1 is MGHRA, CDR2 YSYEKL, per germline. In DNA form, the CDR3 reads TGCGCCAGCAGCCAAGATCAGGACAGATCAAGCTCTGGGGCCAACGTCCTGACTTTC. Translated: CASSQDQDRSSSGANVLTF.

The chain has TRBV6-6 and TRBJ1-1, with D hard to call. V gave up 2 bases and J gave up 4 bases, with 11 bases separating them. The CDR3 loop spans 14 amino acids. CDR1 MNHNY and CDR2 SVGAGI come from the germline V gene (reference sequence). The CDR3 DNA follows: TGTGCCAGCAGTTACCCAGAAGGGAGCACTGAAGCTTTCTTT. Amino acids: CASSYPEGSTEAFF.

The chain employs TRBV6-2 or TRBV6-3 and TRBJ2-7; 7 positions match TRBD1. Germline-derived CDR1 and CDR2 are MNHEY and SVGEGT. V lost 4 bases and J lost 1; bases outside the gene matches: 13. The CDR3 extends over 17 amino acids. The CDR3 DNA reads TGTGCCAGCAGTTGGGACCTCGCGGACAGGAGATCCTACGAGCAGTACGTC. The encoded protein is CASSWDLADRRSYEQYV.

J is TRBJ1-2 and V is TRBV11-2; the D is unclear. The germline V gene has CDR1 SGHAT and CDR2 FQNNGV. The CDR3 sequence is 15 residues long. V was pared by 4 bases and J by 3 bases, with 15 bases between. CDR3 DNA: TGTGCCAGCAGCTCGACTCGGGAAGCGTACTATGGCTACACCTTC. As protein: CASSSTREAYYGYTF.

This sequence joins TRBV2 and TRBJ1-2, with a possible D match to TRBD1 (6 bases). The germline V gene encodes CDR1 SNHLY and CDR2 FYNNEI. Between the trimmed V and J ends, which lost 4 bases and 1 base, there was a span of 28 bases. The CDR3 contains 20 residues. Here the CDR3 DNA reads TGTGCCAGCAGTGGCTATACGGACAGCCCGAGAACCCCCCTTAACTATGGCTACACCTTC. Encoded protein: CASSGYTDSPRTPLNYGYTF.

This clone was recorded a few times. The chain uses TRBV6-1 and TRBJ2-7, with D possibly being TRBD1 (6 bases). The V and J ends lost 3 bases and 0 bases respectively, with 21 bases between them. The CDR3 has 18 residues. Germline values: CDR1 MNHNS, CDR2 SASEGT. The CDR3 protein is CASSDPWGHSFRSYEQYV. The CDR3 region has the DNA TGTGCCAGCAGTGACCCCTGGGGGCACTCCTTTCGCTCCTACGAGCAGTACGTC.

The chain carries TRBV5-1 and TRBJ2-5, with 13 positions matching TRBD2. Germline-derived CDR1 and CDR2 are SGHRS and YFSETQ. This CDR3 has 17 residues. The V segment lost 3 bases and the J segment 1 base; nucleotides outside the gene matches: 6. The CDR3 loop reads CASSWGLAGNAQETQYF. DNA for the CDR3: TGCGCCAGCAGCTGGGGACTAGCGGGGAACGCCCAAGAGACCCAGTACTTC.

The chain is built from TRBV7-2 and TRBJ1-5; D call uncertain. The V end was cut by 2 bases, the J end by 0 bases, with 8 bases between. Looked up from germline, CDR1 is SGHTA and CDR2 is FQGNSA. This CDR3 contains 15 residues. The CDR3 DNA is TGTGCCAGCAGCTTAAGCGGGTATAGCAATCAGCCCCAGCATTTT. Translating it yields CASSLSGYSNQPQHF.

The genes are TRBV9 and TRBJ2-1; D unresolved. V lost 0 bases and J lost 0, with 10 bases in between. The length of the CDR3 is 16 residues. The germline V gene has CDR1 SGDLS and CDR2 YYNGEE. As DNA, the CDR3 is TGTGCCAGCAGCGTAGGCGTGGAGAGCTCCTACAATGAGCAGTTCTTC. As protein: CASSVGVESSYNEQFF.

J is TRBJ1-3 and V is TRBV19, with D perhaps matching TRBD1 (6 bases). The CDR3 length is 14 residues. The ends were cut back, 8 bases at V and 0 bases at J, with 11 bases in the middle. In germline, CDR1 is LNHDA, CDR2 SQIVND (reference sequence). The CDR3 DNA reads TGTGCCAGTGGGACACCCAACTCTGGAAACACCATATATTTT. Encoded protein: CASGTPNSGNTIYF. Based on the CDR3 plus reference TRBV19 and TRBJ1-3, the full variable domain is DGGITQSPKYLFRKEGQNVTLSCEQNLNHDAMYWYRQDPGQGLRLIYYSQIVNDFQKGDIAEGYSVSREKKESFPLTVTSAQKNPTAFYLCASGTPNSGNTIYFGEGSWLTVV.

The gene calls are TRBV5-1 and TRBJ1-3; 7 nucleotides match TRBD1. This CDR3 comprises 16 residues. Germline values: CDR1 SGHRS, CDR2 YFSETQ. V lost 3 bases to trimming and J lost 2 bases; unmatched junction nucleotides: 8. The CDR3: CASSYDRAGTGNTIYF. CDR3 nucleotides: TGCGCCAGCAGCTACGACAGGGCAGGAACTGGAAACACCATATATTTT.

The genes are TRBV29-1 and TRBJ1-1; a weak D match, TRBD1 (5 bases). In germline, CDR1 is SQVTM, CDR2 ANQGSEA. The CDR3 extends over 14 amino acids. The ends were cut back, 5 bases at V and 1 base at J, with 14 bases in the middle. The DNA of the CDR3 is TGCAGCGTTAGAGATGGGGGAGGGAACACTGAAGCTTTCTTT. It is translated as CSVRDGGGNTEAFF.

The table lists this clone with a few counts. The V gene is TRBV30, the J gene TRBJ1-2, with TRBD1 as a possible D gene (5 bases). Trimming removed 2 bases from V and 5 bases from J, with 15 bases in between. Per germline, CDR1 GTSNPN and CDR2 SVGIG (reference sequence). The CDR3 is 14 residues long. The CDR3 DNA follows: TGTGCCTGGAGTTCTCCAGGGAGGCCTTATGGCTACACCTTC. Its protein product is CAWSSPGRPYGYTF.

The V and J genes are TRBV24-1 and TRBJ2-3; D is uncertain. The CDR3 extends over 13 amino acids. In germline, CDR1 is KGHDR, CDR2 SFDVKD. Trimming shortened V by 0 bases and J by 4 bases, and 4 bases separated the two germline ends. CDR3 sequence: CATSDLGPDTQYF. The CDR3 nucleotides are TGTGCCACCAGTGATTTGGGCCCAGATACGCAGTATTTT.

The chain is built from TRBV2 and TRBJ1-6; unclear D gene. V dropped 8 bases and J dropped 6 bases, with 17 bases sitting between them. Germline V gene lookup returns CDR1 SNHLY and CDR2 FYNNEI. This CDR3 region has 15 residues. The CDR3 DNA reads as TGTGCCAGCCTCCTGGCTGAGGGAAGTAATTCACCCCTCCACTTT. This sequence encodes CASLLAEGSNSPLHF.

The chain employs TRBV6-5 and TRBJ2-5; D gene ambiguous. V lost 2 bases to trimming and J lost 2 bases, with 6 bases between them. The CDR3 length is 13 residues. The germline V gene encodes CDR1 MNHEY and CDR2 SVGAGI. The CDR3 spells CASSYPTQETQYF. In nucleotides, the CDR3 is TGTGCCAGCAGTTACCCTACTCAAGAGACCCAGTACTTC.